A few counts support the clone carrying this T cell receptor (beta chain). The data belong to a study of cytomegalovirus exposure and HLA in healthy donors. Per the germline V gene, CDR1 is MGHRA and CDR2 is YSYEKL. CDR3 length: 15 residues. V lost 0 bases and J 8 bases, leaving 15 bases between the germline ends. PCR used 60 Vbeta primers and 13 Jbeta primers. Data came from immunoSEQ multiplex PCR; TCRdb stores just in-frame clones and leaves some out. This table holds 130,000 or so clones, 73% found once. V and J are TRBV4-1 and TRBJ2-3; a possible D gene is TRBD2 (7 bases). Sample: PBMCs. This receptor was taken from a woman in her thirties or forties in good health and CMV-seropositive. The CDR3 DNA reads TGCGCCAGCAGCCAAGATGATGGGAGGGGGGGTACGCAGTATTTT. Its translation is CASSQDDGRGGTQYF.